This TCR beta chain was sequenced in a study of identical twins. Using its own MiXCR run on the 5' RACE reads, TCRdb lists one record per CDR3 protein. The sample lists around 1.7 million distinct CDR3 sequences, about 31% occurring once. All donors comprised healthy Caucasians. The CDR3 has 14 residues. Germline trimming cut 10 bases from V and 2 bases from J; bases unmatched to any gene: 6. The germline V gene has CDR1 ENHRY and CDR2 SYGVKD. Whole-study results and caveats: Beta out-of-frame sequences showed weaker excess twin sharing.

This clonotype has at least ten counts. Its antigen is undetermined. The sample comprised cord blood. This chain connects TRBV10-3 to TRBJ2-1; the match to TRBD1 covers 9 bases. This receptor was taken from a newborn girl in good health. Here the CDR3 DNA reads TGTGCCACCTCTGGGACAGGGACCTACAATGAGCAGTTCTTC. This codes for CATSGTGTYNEQFF.